Included here is one T cell receptor beta chain sequence, with context. Its antigen is unknown. The record originates from a study of long-term antiretroviral therapy in people with HIV. In the study overall: The 2015 immediate-ART recommendation was preceded by the earliest samples by about a decade. Overall study findings and caveats: Subsequent to ART, diversity was augmented yet persisted below that of transplant donor controls. Clonotypes expanded prior to ART showed repertoire dominance at all sampled time points.

The length of the CDR3 is 15 residues. CDR1 and CDR2 from the germline V gene are MDHEN and SYDVKM. Unmatched junction bases numbered 4, after V lost 5 bases and J lost 4 bases. Investigators performed immunoSEQ version v3.0 at survey level. A target of 40,000-50,000 T-cell genomes per sample was set for sequencing. TCRdb keeps only in-frame clones here, not all; method: immunoSEQ multiplex PCR. The sample comprises around 30,000 clones, approximately 90% of which are singletons, and around 4% rests with the top ten. The chain joins TRBV28 to TRBJ2-7; 14 bases are shared with TRBD2. The sequence was obtained from a woman under 30 with HIV. The sample consisted of unsorted PBMCs, taken 0.5 years after starting antiretroviral therapy. The CDR3 is CASSPGTSGRYEQYF. In DNA form, the CDR3 reads TGTGCCAGCAGTCCAGGGACTAGCGGGAGATACGAGCAGTACTTC. Using reference TRBV28 and TRBJ2-7 for the parts outside the CDR3, the full variable domain is DVKVTQSSRYLVKRTGEKVFLECVQDMDHENMFWYRQDPGLGLRLIYFSYDVKMKEKGDIPEGYSVSREKKERFSLILESASTNQTSMYLCASSPGTSGRYEQYFGPGTRLTVT.